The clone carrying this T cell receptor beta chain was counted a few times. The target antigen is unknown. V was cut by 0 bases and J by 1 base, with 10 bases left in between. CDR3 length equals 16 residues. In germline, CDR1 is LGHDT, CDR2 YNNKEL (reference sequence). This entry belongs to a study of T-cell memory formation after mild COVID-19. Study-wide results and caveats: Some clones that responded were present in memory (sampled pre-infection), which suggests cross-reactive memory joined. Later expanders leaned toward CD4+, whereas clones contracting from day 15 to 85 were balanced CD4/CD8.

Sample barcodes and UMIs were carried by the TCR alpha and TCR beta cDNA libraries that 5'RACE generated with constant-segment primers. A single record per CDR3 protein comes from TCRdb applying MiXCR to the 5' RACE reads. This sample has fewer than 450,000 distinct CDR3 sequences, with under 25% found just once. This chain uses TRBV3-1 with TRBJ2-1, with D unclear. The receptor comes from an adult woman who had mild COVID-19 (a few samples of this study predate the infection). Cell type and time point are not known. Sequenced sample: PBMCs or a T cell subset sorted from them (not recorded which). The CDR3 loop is CASSQDPDPSYNEQFF. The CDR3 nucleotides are TGTGCCAGCAGCCAAGATCCGGATCCTTCCTACAATGAGCAGTTCTTC.